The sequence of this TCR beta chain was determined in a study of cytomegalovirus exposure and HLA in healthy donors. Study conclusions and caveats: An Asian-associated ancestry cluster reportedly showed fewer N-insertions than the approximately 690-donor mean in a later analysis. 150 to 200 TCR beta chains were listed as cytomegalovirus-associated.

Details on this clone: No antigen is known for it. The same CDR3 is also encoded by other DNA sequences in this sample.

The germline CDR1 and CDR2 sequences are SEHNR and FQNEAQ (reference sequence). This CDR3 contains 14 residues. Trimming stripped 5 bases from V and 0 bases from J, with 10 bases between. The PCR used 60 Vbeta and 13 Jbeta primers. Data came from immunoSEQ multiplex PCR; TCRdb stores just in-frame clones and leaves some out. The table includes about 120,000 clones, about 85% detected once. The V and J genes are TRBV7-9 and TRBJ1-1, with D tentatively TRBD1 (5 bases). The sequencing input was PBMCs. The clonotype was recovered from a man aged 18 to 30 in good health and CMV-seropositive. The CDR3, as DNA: TGTGCCAGCAGCACCCCGGGGGTGAACACTGAAGCTTTCTTT. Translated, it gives CASSTPGVNTEAFF.